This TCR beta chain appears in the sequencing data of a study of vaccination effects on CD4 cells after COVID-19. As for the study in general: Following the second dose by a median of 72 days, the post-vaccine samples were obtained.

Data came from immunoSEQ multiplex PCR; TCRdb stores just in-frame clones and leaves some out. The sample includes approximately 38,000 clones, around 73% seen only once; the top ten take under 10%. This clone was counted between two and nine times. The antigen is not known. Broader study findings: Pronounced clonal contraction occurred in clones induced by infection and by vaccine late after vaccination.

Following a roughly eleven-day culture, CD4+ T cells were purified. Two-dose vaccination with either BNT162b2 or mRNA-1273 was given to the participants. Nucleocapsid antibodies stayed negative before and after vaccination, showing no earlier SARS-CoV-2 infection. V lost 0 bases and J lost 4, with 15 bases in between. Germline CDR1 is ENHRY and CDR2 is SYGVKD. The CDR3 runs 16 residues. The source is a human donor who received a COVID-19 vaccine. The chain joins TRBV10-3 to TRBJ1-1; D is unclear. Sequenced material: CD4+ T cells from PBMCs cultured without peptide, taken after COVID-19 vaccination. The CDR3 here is CAISESRLDPSTEAFF. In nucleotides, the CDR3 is TGTGCCATCAGTGAGTCAAGGCTTGACCCTTCCACTGAAGCTTTCTTT.